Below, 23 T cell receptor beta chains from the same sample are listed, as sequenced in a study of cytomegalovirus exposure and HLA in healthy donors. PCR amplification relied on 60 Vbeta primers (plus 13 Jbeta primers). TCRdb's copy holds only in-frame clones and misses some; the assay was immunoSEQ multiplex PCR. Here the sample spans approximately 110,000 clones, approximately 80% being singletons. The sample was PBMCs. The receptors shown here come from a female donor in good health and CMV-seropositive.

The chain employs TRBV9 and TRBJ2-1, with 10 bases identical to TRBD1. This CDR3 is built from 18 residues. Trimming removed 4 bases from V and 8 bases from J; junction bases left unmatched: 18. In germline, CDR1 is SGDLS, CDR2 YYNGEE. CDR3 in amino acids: CASSTSGVGDRGIDEQFF. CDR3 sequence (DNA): TGTGCCAGCAGCACTAGTGGTGTCGGGGACAGGGGTATCGATGAGCAGTTCTTC.

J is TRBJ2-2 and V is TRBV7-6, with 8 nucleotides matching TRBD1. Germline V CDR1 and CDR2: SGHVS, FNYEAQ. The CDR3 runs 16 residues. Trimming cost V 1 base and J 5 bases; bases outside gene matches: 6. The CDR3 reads CASSLVGQGATGELFF. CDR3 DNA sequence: TGTGCCAGCAGCTTAGTAGGGCAGGGGGCGACCGGGGAGCTGTTTTTT.

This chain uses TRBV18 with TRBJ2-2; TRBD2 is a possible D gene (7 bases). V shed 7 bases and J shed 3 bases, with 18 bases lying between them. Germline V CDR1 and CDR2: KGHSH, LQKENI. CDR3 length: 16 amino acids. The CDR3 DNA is TGTGCCAGCTTCGGAAGCGGGACACAACACACCGGGGAGCTGTTTTTT. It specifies CASFGSGTQHTGELFF.

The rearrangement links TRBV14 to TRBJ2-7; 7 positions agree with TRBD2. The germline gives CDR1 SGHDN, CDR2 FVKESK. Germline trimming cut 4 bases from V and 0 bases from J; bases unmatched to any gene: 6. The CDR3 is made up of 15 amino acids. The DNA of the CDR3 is TGTGCCAGCAGCCCCTTAGCGGGTGGCTCCTACGAGCAGTACTTC. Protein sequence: CASSPLAGGSYEQYF.

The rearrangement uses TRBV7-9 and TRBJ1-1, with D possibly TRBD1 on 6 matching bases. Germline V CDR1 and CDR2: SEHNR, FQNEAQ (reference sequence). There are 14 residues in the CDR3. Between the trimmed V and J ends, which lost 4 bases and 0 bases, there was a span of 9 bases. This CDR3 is CASSSYRVNTEAFF. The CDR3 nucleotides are TGTGCCAGCAGCTCGTACAGGGTGAACACTGAAGCTTTCTTT.

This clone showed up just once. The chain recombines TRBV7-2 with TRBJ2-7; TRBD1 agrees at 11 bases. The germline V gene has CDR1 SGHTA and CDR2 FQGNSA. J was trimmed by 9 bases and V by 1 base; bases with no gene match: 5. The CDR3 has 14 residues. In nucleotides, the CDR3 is TGTGCCAGCAGCTTAGGGACAGGGGGCCGTTGGCAGTACTTC. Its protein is CASSLGTGGRWQYF.

In DNA, the CDR3 is TGTGCCAGCAGCTTATTTTCGGGAGGGCGGGAGAGTCAGTTCTTC. Protein: CASSLFSGGRESQFF. The chain employs TRBV11-2 and TRBJ2-1; 8 nucleotides line up with TRBD2. J gave up 13 bases and V 2 bases, and 13 bases lay outside the gene matches. The CDR3 sequence is 15 residues long. Germline V CDR1 and CDR2: SGHAT, FQNNGV.

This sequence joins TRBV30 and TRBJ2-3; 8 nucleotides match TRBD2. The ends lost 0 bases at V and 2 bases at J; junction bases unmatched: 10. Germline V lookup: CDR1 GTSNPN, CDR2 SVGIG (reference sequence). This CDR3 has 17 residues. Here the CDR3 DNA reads TGTGCCTGGAGTGTATTCCGGGGGGGGCTCAACACAGATACGCAGTATTTT. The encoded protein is CAWSVFRGGLNTDTQYF.

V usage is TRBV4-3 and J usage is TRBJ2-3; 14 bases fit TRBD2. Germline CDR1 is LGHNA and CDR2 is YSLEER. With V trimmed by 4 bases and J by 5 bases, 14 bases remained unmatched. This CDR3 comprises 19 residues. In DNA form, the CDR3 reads TGCGCCAGCAGCCCCATCGGACTAGCGGGGGGAAAACTCGGAGATACGCAGTATTTT. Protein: CASSPIGLAGGKLGDTQYF.

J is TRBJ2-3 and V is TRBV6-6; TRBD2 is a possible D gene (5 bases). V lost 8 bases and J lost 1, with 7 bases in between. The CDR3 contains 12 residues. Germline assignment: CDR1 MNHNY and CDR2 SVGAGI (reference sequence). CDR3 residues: CASAGGTDTQYF. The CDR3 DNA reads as TGTGCCAGCGCCGGGGGCACAGATACGCAGTATTTT.

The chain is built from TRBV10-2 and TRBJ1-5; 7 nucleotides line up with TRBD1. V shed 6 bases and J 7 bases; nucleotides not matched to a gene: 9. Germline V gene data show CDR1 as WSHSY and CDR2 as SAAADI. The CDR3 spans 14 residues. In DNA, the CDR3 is TGCGCCAGCAGCCCTACAGGGGCCTTCCAGCCCCAGCATTTT. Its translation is CASSPTGAFQPQHF.

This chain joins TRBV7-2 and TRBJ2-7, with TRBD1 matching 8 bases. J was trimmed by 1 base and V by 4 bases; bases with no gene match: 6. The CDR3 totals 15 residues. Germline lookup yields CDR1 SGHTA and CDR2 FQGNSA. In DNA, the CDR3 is TGTGCCAGCAGCTCCCCGGGACAGGCATCCTACGAGCAGTACTTC. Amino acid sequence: CASSSPGQASYEQYF.

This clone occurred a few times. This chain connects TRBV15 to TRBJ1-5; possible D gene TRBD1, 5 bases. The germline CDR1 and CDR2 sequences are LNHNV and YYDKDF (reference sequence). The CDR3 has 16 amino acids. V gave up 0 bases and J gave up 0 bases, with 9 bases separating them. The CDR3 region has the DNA TGTGCCACCAGCAGAGAAGGGGTCTATAGCAATCAGCCCCAGCATTTT. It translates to CATSREGVYSNQPQHF.

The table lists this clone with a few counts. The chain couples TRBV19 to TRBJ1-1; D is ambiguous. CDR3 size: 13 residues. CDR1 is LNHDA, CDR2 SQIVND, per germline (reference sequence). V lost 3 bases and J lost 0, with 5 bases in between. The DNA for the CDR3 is TGTGCCAGTAGTATGAGGTTGAACACTGAAGCTTTCTTT. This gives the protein CASSMRLNTEAFF.

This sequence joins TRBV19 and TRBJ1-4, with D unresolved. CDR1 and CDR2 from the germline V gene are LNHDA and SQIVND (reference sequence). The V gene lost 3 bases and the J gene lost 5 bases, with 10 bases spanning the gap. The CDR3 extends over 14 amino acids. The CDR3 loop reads CASSMVGSNEKLFF. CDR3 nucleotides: TGTGCCAGTAGTATGGTAGGGAGCAATGAAAAACTGTTTTTT. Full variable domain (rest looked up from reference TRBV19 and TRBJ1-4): DGGITQSPKYLFRKEGQNVTLSCEQNLNHDAMYWYRQDPGQGLRLIYYSQIVNDFQKGDIAEGYSVSREKKESFPLTVTSAQKNPTAFYLCASSMVGSNEKLFFGSGTQLSVL.

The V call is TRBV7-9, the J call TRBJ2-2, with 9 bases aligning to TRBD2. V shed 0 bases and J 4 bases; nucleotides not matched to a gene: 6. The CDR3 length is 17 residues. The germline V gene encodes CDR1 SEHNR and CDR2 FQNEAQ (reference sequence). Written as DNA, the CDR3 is TGTGCCAGCAGCTTAGCTAGCGGGAGTATGAGCACCGGGGAGCTGTTTTTT. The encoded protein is CASSLASGSMSTGELFF.

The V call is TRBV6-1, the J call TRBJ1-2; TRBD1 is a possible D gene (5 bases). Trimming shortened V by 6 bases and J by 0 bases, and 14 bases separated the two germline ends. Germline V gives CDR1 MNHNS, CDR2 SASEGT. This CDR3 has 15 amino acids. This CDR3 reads CASRGGTSTNYGYTF. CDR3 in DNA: TGTGCCAGCAGGGGGGGGACGTCTACTAACTATGGCTACACCTTC.

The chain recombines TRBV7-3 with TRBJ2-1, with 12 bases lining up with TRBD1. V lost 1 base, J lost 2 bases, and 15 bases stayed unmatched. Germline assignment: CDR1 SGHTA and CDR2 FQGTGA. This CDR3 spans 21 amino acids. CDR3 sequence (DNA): TGTGCCAGCAGCTTAATGGGGACAGGGGGCTATTCTACCTATGCCTACAATGAGCAGTTCTTC. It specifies CASSLMGTGGYSTYAYNEQFF.

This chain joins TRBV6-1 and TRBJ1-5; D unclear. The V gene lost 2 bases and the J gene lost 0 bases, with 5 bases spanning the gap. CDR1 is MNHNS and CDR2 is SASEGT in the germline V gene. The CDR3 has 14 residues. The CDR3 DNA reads TGTGCCAGCAGTGAAAGCGGTAGCAATCAGCCCCAGCATTTT. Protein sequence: CASSESGSNQPQHF.

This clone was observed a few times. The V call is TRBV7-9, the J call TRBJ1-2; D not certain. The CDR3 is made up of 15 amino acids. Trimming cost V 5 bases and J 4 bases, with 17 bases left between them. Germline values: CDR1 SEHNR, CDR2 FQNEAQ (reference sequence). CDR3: CASSPRVTPLYGYTF. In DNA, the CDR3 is TGTGCCAGCAGCCCGAGGGTAACACCTCTCTATGGCTACACCTTC. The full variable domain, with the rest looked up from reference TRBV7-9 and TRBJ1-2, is DTGVSQNPRHKITKRGQNVTFRCDPISEHNRLYWYRQTLGQGPEFLTYFQNEAQLEKSRLLSDRFSAERPKGSFSTLEIQRTEQGDSAMYLCASSPRVTPLYGYTFGSGTRLTVV.

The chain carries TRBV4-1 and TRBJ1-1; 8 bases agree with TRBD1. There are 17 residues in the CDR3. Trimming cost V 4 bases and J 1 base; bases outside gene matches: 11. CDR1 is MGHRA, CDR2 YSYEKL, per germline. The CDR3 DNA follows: TGCGCCAGCAGCCGACTCCCGGGACAGGAGTCGAACACTGAAGCTTTCTTT. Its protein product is CASSRLPGQESNTEAFF.

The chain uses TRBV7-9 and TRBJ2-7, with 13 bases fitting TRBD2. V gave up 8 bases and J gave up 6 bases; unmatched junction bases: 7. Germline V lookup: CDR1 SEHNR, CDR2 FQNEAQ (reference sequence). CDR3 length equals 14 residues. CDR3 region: CASGGTSGTSEQYF. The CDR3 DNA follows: TGTGCCAGCGGGGGGACTAGCGGGACCAGCGAGCAGTACTTC.

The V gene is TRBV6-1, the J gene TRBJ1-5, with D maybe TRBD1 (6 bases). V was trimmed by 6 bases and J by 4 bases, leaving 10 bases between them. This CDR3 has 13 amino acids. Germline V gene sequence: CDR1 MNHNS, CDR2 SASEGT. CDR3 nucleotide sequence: TGTGCCAGCAGCACCCAGGGGAATCAGCCCCAGCATTTT. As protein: CASSTQGNQPQHF.